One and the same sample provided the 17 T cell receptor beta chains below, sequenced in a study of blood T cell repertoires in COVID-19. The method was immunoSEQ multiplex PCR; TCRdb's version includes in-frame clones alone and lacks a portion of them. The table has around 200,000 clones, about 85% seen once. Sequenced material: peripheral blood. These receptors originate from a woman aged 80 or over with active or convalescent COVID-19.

For the CDR3, the DNA is TGCAGTGCTAGTCCCCGAGTCGGGGATGGGGCCAACGTCCTGACTTTC. Translated: CSASPRVGDGANVLTF. The chain is built from TRBV20-1 and TRBJ2-6; D is possibly TRBD2 (5 bases). Germline V lookup: CDR1 DFQATT, CDR2 SNEGSKA (reference sequence). Trimming cost V 3 bases and J 3 bases, with 15 bases left between them. The CDR3 spans 16 residues.

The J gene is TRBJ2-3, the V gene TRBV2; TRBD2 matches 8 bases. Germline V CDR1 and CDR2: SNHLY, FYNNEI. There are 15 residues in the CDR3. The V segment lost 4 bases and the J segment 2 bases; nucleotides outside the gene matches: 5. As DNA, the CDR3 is TGTGCCAGCAGTGGCCAGCGGGGGATCACAGATACGCAGTATTTT. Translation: CASSGQRGITDTQYF. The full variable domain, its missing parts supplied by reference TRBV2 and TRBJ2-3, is EPEVTQTPSHQVTQMGQEVILRCVPISNHLYFYWYRQILGQKVEFLVSFYNNEISEKSEIFDDQFSVERPDGSNFTLKIRSTKLEDSAMYFCASSGQRGITDTQYFGPGTRLTVL.

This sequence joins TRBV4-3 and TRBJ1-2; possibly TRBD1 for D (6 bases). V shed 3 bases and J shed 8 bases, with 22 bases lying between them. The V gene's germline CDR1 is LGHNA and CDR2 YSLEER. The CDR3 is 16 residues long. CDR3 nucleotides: TGCGCCAGCAGCCATTACCGGGACACGGCCTTTGGAGGCTACACCTTC. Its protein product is CASSHYRDTAFGGYTF.

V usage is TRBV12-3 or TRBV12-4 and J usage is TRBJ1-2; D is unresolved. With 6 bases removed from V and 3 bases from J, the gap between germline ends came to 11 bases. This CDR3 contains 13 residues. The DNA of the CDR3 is TGTGCCAGCAGCCAATCCGGGTACTATGGCTACACCTTC. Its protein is CASSQSGYYGYTF.

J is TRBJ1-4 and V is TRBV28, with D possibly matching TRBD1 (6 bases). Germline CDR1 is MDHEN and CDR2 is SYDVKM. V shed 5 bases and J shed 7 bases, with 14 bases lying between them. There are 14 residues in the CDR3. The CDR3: CASSLWGGLEKLFF. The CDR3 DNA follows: TGTGCCAGCAGTCTGTGGGGGGGGCTTGAAAAACTGTTTTTT.

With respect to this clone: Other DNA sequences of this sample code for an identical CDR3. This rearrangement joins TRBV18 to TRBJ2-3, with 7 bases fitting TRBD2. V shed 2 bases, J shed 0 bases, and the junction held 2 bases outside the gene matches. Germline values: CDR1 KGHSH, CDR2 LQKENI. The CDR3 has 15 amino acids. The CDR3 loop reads CASSPLGGSTDTQYF. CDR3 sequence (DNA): TGTGCCAGCTCACCATTGGGGGGGAGCACAGATACGCAGTATTTT.

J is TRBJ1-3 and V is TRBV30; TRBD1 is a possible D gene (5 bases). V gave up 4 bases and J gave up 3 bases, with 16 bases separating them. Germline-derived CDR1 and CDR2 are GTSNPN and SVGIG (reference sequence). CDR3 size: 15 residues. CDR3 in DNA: TGTGCCTGGACCACCTCGGGGGGATATGGAAACACCATATATTTT. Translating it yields CAWTTSGGYGNTIYF.

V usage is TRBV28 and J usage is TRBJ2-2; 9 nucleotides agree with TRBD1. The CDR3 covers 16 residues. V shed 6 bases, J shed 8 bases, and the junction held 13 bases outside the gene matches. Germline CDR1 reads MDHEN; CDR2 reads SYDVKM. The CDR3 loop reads CASSSIGTGSIGELFF. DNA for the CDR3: TGTGCCAGCAGCTCGATCGGGACAGGGTCGATAGGGGAGCTGTTTTTT.

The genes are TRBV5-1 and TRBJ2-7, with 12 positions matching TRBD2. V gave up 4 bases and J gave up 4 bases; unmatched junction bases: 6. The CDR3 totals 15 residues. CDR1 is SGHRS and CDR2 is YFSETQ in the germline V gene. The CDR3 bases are TGCGCCAGCAGCCCACGACTAGCGGGAGTGTACGAGCAGTACTTC. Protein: CASSPRLAGVYEQYF.

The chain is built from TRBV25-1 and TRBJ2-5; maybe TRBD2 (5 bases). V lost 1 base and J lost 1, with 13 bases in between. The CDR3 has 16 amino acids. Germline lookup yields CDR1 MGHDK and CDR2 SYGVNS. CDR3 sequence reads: CASSESRPGTQETQYF. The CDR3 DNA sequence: TGTGCCAGCAGTGAATCTAGGCCGGGAACCCAAGAGACCCAGTACTTC.

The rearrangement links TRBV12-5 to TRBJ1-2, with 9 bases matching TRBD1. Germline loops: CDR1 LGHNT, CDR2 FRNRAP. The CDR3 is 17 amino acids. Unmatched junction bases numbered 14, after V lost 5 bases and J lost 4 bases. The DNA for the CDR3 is TGTGCTAGTGGTCTTTGGGGCCCGGACAGGGGACTCTATGGCTACACCTTC. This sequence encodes CASGLWGPDRGLYGYTF.

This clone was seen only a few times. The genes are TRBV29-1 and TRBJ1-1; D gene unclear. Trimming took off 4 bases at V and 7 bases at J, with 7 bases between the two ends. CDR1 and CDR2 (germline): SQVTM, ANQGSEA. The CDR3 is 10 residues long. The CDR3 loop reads CSVGYNEAFF. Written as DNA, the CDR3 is TGCAGCGTTGGGTACAATGAAGCTTTCTTT.

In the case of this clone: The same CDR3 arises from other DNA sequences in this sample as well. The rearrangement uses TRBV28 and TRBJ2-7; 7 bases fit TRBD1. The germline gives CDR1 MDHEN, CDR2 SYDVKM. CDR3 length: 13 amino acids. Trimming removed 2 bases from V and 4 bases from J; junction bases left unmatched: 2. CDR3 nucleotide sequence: TGTGCCAGCAGTTTAAACAGGGGATACGAGCAGTACTTC. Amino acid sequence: CASSLNRGYEQYF.

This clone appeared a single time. The CDR3 DNA reads TGTGCCAGCAGCCCGGGACAGGGGACTTCTGGAAACACCATATATTTT. Protein product: CASSPGQGTSGNTIYF. The chain recombines TRBV5-4 with TRBJ1-3; 10 bases agree with TRBD1. The CDR3 loop spans 16 amino acids. Germline lookup yields CDR1 SGHNT and CDR2 YYREEE (reference sequence). Trimming at V came to 4 bases and at J to 1 base, leaving 5 bases not matched to a gene.

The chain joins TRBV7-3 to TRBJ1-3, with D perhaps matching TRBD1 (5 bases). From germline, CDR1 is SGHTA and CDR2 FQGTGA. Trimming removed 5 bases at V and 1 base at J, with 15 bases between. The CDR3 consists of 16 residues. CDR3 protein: CASSPTGGKSGNTIYF. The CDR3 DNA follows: TGTGCCAGCAGCCCCACGGGGGGGAAGTCTGGAAACACCATATATTTT.

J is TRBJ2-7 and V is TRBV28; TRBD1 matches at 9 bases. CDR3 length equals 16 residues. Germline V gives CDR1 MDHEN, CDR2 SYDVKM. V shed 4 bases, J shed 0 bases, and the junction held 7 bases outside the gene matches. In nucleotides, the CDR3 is TGTGCCAGCAGTTCCATGGGACAGGGTATCTCCTACGAGCAGTACTTC. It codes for CASSSMGQGISYEQYF.

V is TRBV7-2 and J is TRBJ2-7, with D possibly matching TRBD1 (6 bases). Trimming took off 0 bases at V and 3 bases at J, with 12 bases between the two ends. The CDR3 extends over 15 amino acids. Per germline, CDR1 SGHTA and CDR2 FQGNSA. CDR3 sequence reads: CASSLAGGQFYEQYF. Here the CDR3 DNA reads TGTGCCAGCAGCTTAGCAGGCGGACAGTTCTACGAGCAGTACTTC. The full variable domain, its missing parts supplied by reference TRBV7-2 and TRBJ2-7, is GAGVSQSPSNKVTEKGKDVELRCDPISGHTALYWYRQSLGQGLEFLIYFQGNSAPDKSGLPSDRFSAERTGGSVSTLTIQRTQQEDSAVYLCASSLAGGQFYEQYFGPGTRLTVT.